The rows below give T cell receptor beta chains drawn from one sample of a study of cytomegalovirus exposure and HLA in healthy donors. This table comes from immunoSEQ multiplex PCR, and its TCRdb copy is limited to in-frame clones, with some not included. The data hold about 180,000 clones, with around 80% observed a single time. The source material was PBMCs. All receptors derive from a man aged 35-49 years in good health and CMV-seronegative. Each CDR3 is given with its conserved first and last residue. The order of the fields is V gene, D gene, clone size, J gene, CDR3 DNA, CDR3 protein. A D gene is named only where the DNA matches it firmly. Where a row states a size, it is once, few, many or the class of an expanded clone; other rows omit it.

v_call: TRBV2; d_call: .; clone_size: few; j_call: TRBJ2-2; cdr3_nt: TGTGCCAGCACTCCCAGTCTGACCGGGGAGCTGTTTTTT; cdr3_aa: CASTPSLTGELFF
v_call: TRBV5-6; d_call: .; clone_size: few; j_call: TRBJ1-2; cdr3_nt: TGTGCCAGCAGCTTGACAGGGCAAGGCTACACCTTC; cdr3_aa: CASSLTGQGYTF
v_call: TRBV30; d_call: .; clone_size: .; j_call: TRBJ2-7; cdr3_nt: TGTGCCTGGAGCTCAGGGGACTACGAGCAGTACTTC; cdr3_aa: CAWSSGDYEQYF
v_call: TRBV11-3; d_call: .; clone_size: .; j_call: TRBJ2-1; cdr3_nt: TGTGCCAGCAGCTTAGATAGTTGGGGGGTTAACAATGAGCAGTTCTTC; cdr3_aa: CASSLDSWGVNNEQFF
v_call: TRBV7-9; d_call: .; clone_size: few; j_call: TRBJ2-7; cdr3_nt: TGTGCCAGCAGCCCCTCATACAGGGAAGGCTCCTACGAGCAGTACTTC; cdr3_aa: CASSPSYREGSYEQYF
v_call: TRBV2; d_call: TRBD1; clone_size: few; j_call: TRBJ1-3; cdr3_nt: TGTGCCAGCAGGGACAGGCGGAGCTCTGGAAACACCATATATTTT; cdr3_aa: CASRDRRSSGNTIYF
v_call: TRBV5-1; d_call: TRBD2; clone_size: .; j_call: TRBJ2-7; cdr3_nt: TGCGCCAGCAGCCCTAGCGGGAGGAACTACGAGCAGTACTTC; cdr3_aa: CASSPSGRNYEQYF
v_call: TRBV6-5; d_call: .; clone_size: .; j_call: TRBJ2-3; cdr3_nt: TGTGCCAGCAGTATACAGGGATCAGCAGATACGCAGTATTTT; cdr3_aa: CASSIQGSADTQYF
v_call: TRBV14; d_call: TRBD1; clone_size: .; j_call: TRBJ1-4; cdr3_nt: TGTGCCAGCAGCCGTCTTAGGACAGGGAATGAAAAACTGTTTTTT; cdr3_aa: CASSRLRTGNEKLFF
v_call: TRBV5-5; d_call: TRBD1; clone_size: .; j_call: TRBJ1-2; cdr3_nt: TGTGCCAGCAGGCCCGGGACAGACTATGGCTACACCTTC; cdr3_aa: CASRPGTDYGYTF
v_call: TRBV13; d_call: TRBD1; clone_size: .; j_call: TRBJ1-1; cdr3_nt: TGTGCCAGCAGTTTACTACAGGGGAGGACTGAAGCTTTCTTT; cdr3_aa: CASSLLQGRTEAFF
v_call: TRBV30; d_call: TRBD2; clone_size: .; j_call: TRBJ2-1; cdr3_nt: TGTGCCTGGGATACTAGCGGGGGGGCGAGTGAGCAGTTCTTC; cdr3_aa: CAWDTSGGASEQFF
v_call: TRBV9; d_call: .; clone_size: few; j_call: TRBJ2-3; cdr3_nt: TGTGCCAGCAGCCAACGCTGGCAAAACACAGATACGCAGTATTTT; cdr3_aa: CASSQRWQNTDTQYF
v_call: TRBV28; d_call: .; clone_size: once; j_call: TRBJ2-7; cdr3_nt: TGTGCCAGCAGTGGGGCGGTGACAGCCACCGAGCAGTACTTC; cdr3_aa: CASSGAVTATEQYF
v_call: TRBV28; d_call: .; clone_size: .; j_call: TRBJ1-4; cdr3_nt: TGTGCCAGCAGTTTAGGGGCGGGGTATGAAAAACTGTTTTTT; cdr3_aa: CASSLGAGYEKLFF
v_call: TRBV27; d_call: TRBD1; clone_size: .; j_call: TRBJ1-2; cdr3_nt: TGTGCCAGCAGTTTCGCAAGGACAGGGTACTATGGCTACACCTTC; cdr3_aa: CASSFARTGYYGYTF
v_call: TRBV7-9; d_call: .; clone_size: .; j_call: TRBJ2-5; cdr3_nt: TGTGCCAGCAGCTTAGGCAGGGGCGAGACCCAGTACTTC; cdr3_aa: CASSLGRGETQYF
v_call: TRBV15; d_call: TRBD2; clone_size: .; j_call: TRBJ2-7; cdr3_nt: TGTGCCACCAGCAGAGGCGGGGGACGGTCCTACGAGCAGTACTTC; cdr3_aa: CATSRGGGRSYEQYF
v_call: TRBV6-4; d_call: .; clone_size: .; j_call: TRBJ2-3; cdr3_nt: TGTGCCAGCAGCGAACAGGGCCCAGATACGCAGTATTTT; cdr3_aa: CASSEQGPDTQYF
v_call: TRBV7-9; d_call: .; clone_size: .; j_call: TRBJ2-3; cdr3_nt: TGTGCCAGCAGCTCACCCAGGGGACCCACAGATACGCAGTATTTT; cdr3_aa: CASSSPRGPTDTQYF
v_call: TRBV6-5; d_call: TRBD1; clone_size: .; j_call: TRBJ1-5; cdr3_nt: TGTGCCACCAGAACAGGGGGGCGCAATCAGCCCCAGCATTTT; cdr3_aa: CATRTGGRNQPQHF
v_call: TRBV7-2; d_call: .; clone_size: .; j_call: TRBJ2-6; cdr3_nt: TGTGCCAGTACGGCTGGGGCCAACGTCCTGACTTTC; cdr3_aa: CASTAGANVLTF
v_call: TRBV7-2; d_call: TRBD2; clone_size: .; j_call: TRBJ2-7; cdr3_nt: TGTGCCAGCAGCTTAGGGACTAGCGGAACCTACGAGCAGTACTTC; cdr3_aa: CASSLGTSGTYEQYF
v_call: TRBV5-5; d_call: TRBD1; clone_size: .; j_call: TRBJ2-5; cdr3_nt: TGTGCCAGCAGATCGACAGGGGAAGAGACCCAGTACTTC; cdr3_aa: CASRSTGEETQYF
v_call: TRBV28; d_call: TRBD1; clone_size: few; j_call: TRBJ1-2; cdr3_nt: TGTGCCAGCAAAATCATCCGACAGGGTCTGAATGGCTACACCTTC; cdr3_aa: CASKIIRQGLNGYTF
v_call: TRBV28; d_call: TRBD1; clone_size: .; j_call: TRBJ2-5; cdr3_nt: TGTGCCAGCAGTTCCCGGGACAGCCAAGAGACCCAGTACTTC; cdr3_aa: CASSSRDSQETQYF
v_call: TRBV30; d_call: .; clone_size: .; j_call: TRBJ2-7; cdr3_nt: TGTGCCTGGAGTGTACGTCCAGGGGCCTCCTACGAGCAGTACTTC; cdr3_aa: CAWSVRPGASYEQYF
v_call: TRBV7-2; d_call: TRBD2; clone_size: few; j_call: TRBJ2-7; cdr3_nt: TGTGCCAGCAGCCGACCTGTGGGAGGGTCCTACGAGCAGTACTTC; cdr3_aa: CASSRPVGGSYEQYF
v_call: TRBV20-1; d_call: .; clone_size: .; j_call: TRBJ2-5; cdr3_nt: TGCAGTGCCCCCCTACCCGAGACCCAGTACTTC; cdr3_aa: CSAPLPETQYF
v_call: TRBV5-6; d_call: .; clone_size: few; j_call: TRBJ1-6; cdr3_nt: TGTGCCAGCAGCTTGGGACAGACGAATAATTCACCCCTCCACTTT; cdr3_aa: CASSLGQTNNSPLHF
v_call: TRBV5-6; d_call: TRBD2; clone_size: .; j_call: TRBJ2-1; cdr3_nt: TGTGCCAGCAGCTTGGAGAGAGCGGGGGGGCCAAACAATGAGCAGTTCTTC; cdr3_aa: CASSLERAGGPNNEQFF
v_call: TRBV28; d_call: .; clone_size: .; j_call: TRBJ1-1; cdr3_nt: TGTGCCAGCACATTGGCGGAGAACACTGAAGCTTTCTTT; cdr3_aa: CASTLAENTEAFF
v_call: TRBV5-1; d_call: TRBD1; clone_size: .; j_call: TRBJ2-7; cdr3_nt: TGCGCCAGCAGCCCGGACGGGACAGGGGATTCCTACGAGCAGTACTTC; cdr3_aa: CASSPDGTGDSYEQYF
v_call: TRBV12-5; d_call: .; clone_size: .; j_call: TRBJ2-5; cdr3_nt: TGTGCTAGTGGTACGGACAGAGAAGAGACCCAGTACTTC; cdr3_aa: CASGTDREETQYF
v_call: TRBV5-1; d_call: .; clone_size: .; j_call: TRBJ2-7; cdr3_nt: TGCGCCAGCAGCTTGGGACAGGTTGAGCAGTACTTC; cdr3_aa: CASSLGQVEQYF
v_call: TRBV6-5; d_call: TRBD2; clone_size: .; j_call: TRBJ2-3; cdr3_nt: TGTGCCAGCAGTTACTGGGGGACTAGCGGCACAGATACGCAGTATTTT; cdr3_aa: CASSYWGTSGTDTQYF
v_call: TRBV11-3; d_call: .; clone_size: .; j_call: TRBJ2-2; cdr3_nt: TGTGCCAGCAGCAAACAGTCCGGGGAGCTGTTTTTT; cdr3_aa: CASSKQSGELFF
v_call: TRBV9; d_call: TRBD1; clone_size: .; j_call: TRBJ2-1; cdr3_nt: TGTGCCAGCAGCGTAGTGACAGGGAATTGGAATGAGCAGTTCTTC; cdr3_aa: CASSVVTGNWNEQFF
v_call: TRBV6-5; d_call: .; clone_size: .; j_call: TRBJ1-1; cdr3_nt: TGTGCCAGCAGTACAACAGTTCCCAGCACTGAAGCTTTCTTT; cdr3_aa: CASSTTVPSTEAFF
v_call: TRBV5-4; d_call: TRBD1; clone_size: .; j_call: TRBJ1-1; cdr3_nt: TGTGCCAGCAGCTTCGCCGGGACAGAAGGGAAAGAAGCTTTCTTT; cdr3_aa: CASSFAGTEGKEAFF
v_call: TRBV9; d_call: .; clone_size: .; j_call: TRBJ1-2; cdr3_nt: TGTGCCAGCAGCCGGCTACAGGGAGGGGGATGGGGTTGGTCGGGTGGCTACACCTTC; cdr3_aa: CASSRLQGGGWGWSGGYTF
v_call: TRBV19; d_call: .; clone_size: few; j_call: TRBJ1-6; cdr3_nt: TGTGCCAGTAGGCCCCGCCAGGGGACCTCCTATAATTCACCCCTCCACTTT; cdr3_aa: CASRPRQGTSYNSPLHF
v_call: TRBV5-4; d_call: TRBD1; clone_size: .; j_call: TRBJ1-1; cdr3_nt: TGTGCCAGCAGCCGGGGACAGGGGGAGACTGAAGCTTTCTTT; cdr3_aa: CASSRGQGETEAFF
v_call: TRBV28; d_call: TRBD1; clone_size: .; j_call: TRBJ1-5; cdr3_nt: TGTGCCAGCAGTTTAGTAGGCAACAGGGGGCAGCCCCAGCATTTT; cdr3_aa: CASSLVGNRGQPQHF
v_call: TRBV5-6; d_call: TRBD2; clone_size: .; j_call: TRBJ2-3; cdr3_nt: TGTGCCAGCAGTAGGACTAGCGGGAGAACAGATACGCAGTATTTT; cdr3_aa: CASSRTSGRTDTQYF
v_call: TRBV19; d_call: .; clone_size: .; j_call: TRBJ1-2; cdr3_nt: TGTGCCAGTAGTATTGAGCGAGGCTATGGCTACACCTTC; cdr3_aa: CASSIERGYGYTF
v_call: TRBV19; d_call: .; clone_size: .; j_call: TRBJ1-4; cdr3_nt: TGTGCCACCGCAGGAACAACTAATGAAAAACTGTTTTTT; cdr3_aa: CATAGTTNEKLFF
v_call: TRBV4-1; d_call: .; clone_size: .; j_call: TRBJ1-5; cdr3_nt: TGCGCCAGCAGCCAAGGTTTACAGGCGTATAGCAATCAGCCCCAGCATTTT; cdr3_aa: CASSQGLQAYSNQPQHF
v_call: TRBV28; d_call: .; clone_size: .; j_call: TRBJ2-7; cdr3_nt: TGTGCCAGCAGTTTTTCTCAGGTGGGCTTCTCCTACGAGCAGTACTTC; cdr3_aa: CASSFSQVGFSYEQYF
v_call: TRBV19; d_call: TRBD1; clone_size: .; j_call: TRBJ1-1; cdr3_nt: TGTGCCAGTAGTATACCGCCGGGTAGGGGGCGCGACACTGAAGCTTTCTTT; cdr3_aa: CASSIPPGRGRDTEAFF
v_call: TRBV29-1; d_call: .; clone_size: .; j_call: TRBJ1-4; cdr3_nt: TGCAGCGTTGTGAGGACAGAAAAACTGTTTTTT; cdr3_aa: CSVVRTEKLFF
v_call: TRBV28; d_call: .; clone_size: .; j_call: TRBJ2-7; cdr3_nt: TGTGCCAGCAAAAGAGGAGGGCCCGAAAGCTCCTACGAGCAGTACTTC; cdr3_aa: CASKRGGPESSYEQYF
v_call: TRBV9; d_call: .; clone_size: .; j_call: TRBJ2-7; cdr3_nt: TGTGCCAGCAGCGTAGCTGTCAGGGACGAGCAGTACTTC; cdr3_aa: CASSVAVRDEQYF
v_call: TRBV11-3; d_call: .; clone_size: .; j_call: TRBJ2-5; cdr3_nt: TGTGCCAGCAGCTCGCGGGTCCAGCCACAAGAGACCCAGTACTTC; cdr3_aa: CASSSRVQPQETQYF